The 17 T cell receptor beta chains in this list originate from one sample, sequenced in a study of blood T cell repertoires in COVID-19. Profiling relied on immunoSEQ multiplex PCR, and the TCRdb table lists in-frame clones only, not all of them. The sample records 130,000 or so clones, around 75% being singletons. What was sequenced was peripheral blood. Every receptor here comes from a woman between 65 and 79 years old with COVID-19, enrolled during active disease.

The chain has TRBV18 and TRBJ1-1; no reliable D call. The V gene lost 5 bases and the J gene lost 7 bases, with 11 bases spanning the gap. The CDR3 covers 12 residues. Germline loops: CDR1 KGHSH, CDR2 LQKENI. The DNA of the CDR3 is TGTGCCAGCTCAATCAAGGGAGATGAAGCTTTCTTT. Residues: CASSIKGDEAFF.

V gene TRBV24-1 combines with J gene TRBJ2-1, with D tentatively TRBD2 (6 bases). The CDR3 covers 16 residues. The germline CDR1 and CDR2 sequences are KGHDR and SFDVKD. The V end lost 0 bases, the J end lost 0 bases, and 8 bases lay between the germline ends. CDR3 sequence (DNA): TGTGCCACCAGTGATTTGAGGACTACCTCCTACAATGAGCAGTTCTTC. As protein: CATSDLRTTSYNEQFF.

Only one count was recorded for this clone. The J gene is TRBJ1-3, the V gene TRBV7-2, with a weak D call TRBD1 (6 bases). CDR3 length: 14 residues. The V end lost 5 bases, the J end lost 4 bases, and 12 bases lay between the germline ends. Looked up from germline, CDR1 is SGHTA and CDR2 is FQGNSA. CDR3 nucleotides: TGTGCCAGCAGCCTCAGGGGTTCCGGAAACACCATATATTTT. Translation gives CASSLRGSGNTIYF.

The J gene is TRBJ1-2, the V gene TRBV12-5; TRBD1 agrees at 8 bases. J gave up 8 bases and V 4 bases, and 9 bases lay outside the gene matches. This CDR3 is built from 14 residues. CDR1 is LGHNT, CDR2 FRNRAP, per germline. The CDR3 sequence: CASGSGQGTRGYTF. CDR3 sequence (DNA): TGTGCTAGTGGTTCAGGACAGGGCACGCGAGGCTACACCTTC.

The chain recombines TRBV27 with TRBJ2-1; D uncertain. CDR1 MNHEY and CDR2 SMNVEV come from the germline V gene (reference sequence). The CDR3 spans 11 residues. V dropped 5 bases and J dropped 5 bases, with 4 bases sitting between them. DNA of the CDR3: TGTGCCAGCAGTCTCCACAATGAGCAGTTCTTC. As protein: CASSLHNEQFF.

This clone was detected ten times or more. The rearrangement links TRBV7-3 to TRBJ2-7; D might be TRBD2 (6 bases). Germline loops: CDR1 SGHTA, CDR2 FQGTGA. Trimming took off 3 bases at V and 6 bases at J, with 12 bases between the two ends. This CDR3 spans 13 amino acids. This CDR3 reads CASSLSRRGEQYF. The CDR3 nucleotides are TGTGCCAGCAGCTTGTCTCGGAGGGGCGAGCAGTACTTC.

The genes are TRBV18 and TRBJ1-4; D remains unclear. There are 15 residues in the CDR3. With 3 bases removed from V and 4 bases from J, the gap between germline ends came to 12 bases. Germline loops: CDR1 KGHSH, CDR2 LQKENI. CDR3 nucleotides: TGTGCCAGCTCACCTAGCCGGAGTAATAATGAAAAACTGTTTTTT. Its protein is CASSPSRSNNEKLFF.

V usage is TRBV15 and J usage is TRBJ1-1; D is perhaps TRBD1 (5 bases). V lost 1 base to trimming and J lost 5 bases, with 11 bases between them. Germline assignment: CDR1 LNHNV and CDR2 YYDKDF (reference sequence). CDR3 length: 14 amino acids. CDR3 sequence (DNA): TGTGCCACCAGCAGAGCGGGGGTCGGGACTGAAGCTTTCTTT. It codes for CATSRAGVGTEAFF.

This sequence joins TRBV14 and TRBJ2-7, with D perhaps matching TRBD2 (5 bases). This CDR3 is built from 15 residues. CDR1 SGHDN and CDR2 FVKESK come from the germline V gene. The V and J ends lost 0 bases and 2 bases respectively, with 11 bases between them. The CDR3 spells CASSQDEGLPYEQYF. The CDR3, as DNA: TGTGCCAGCAGCCAAGATGAGGGTCTGCCCTACGAGCAGTACTTC.

V usage is TRBV7-3 and J usage is TRBJ1-5; D unresolved. CDR3 length: 16 amino acids. V shed 4 bases and J shed 7 bases, with 20 bases lying between them. Germline CDR1 is SGHTA and CDR2 is FQGTGA. The CDR3, as DNA: TGTGCCAGCAGCTCCTCTTTGCAGGCATTTAGGCAGCCCCAGCATTTT. This codes for CASSSSLQAFRQPQHF.

This clone was picked up many times. The chain recombines TRBV6-2 or TRBV6-3 with TRBJ1-1; TRBD1 might be the D (5 bases). The CDR3 contains 15 residues. Deletions cut 4 bases from V and 1 base from J, with 13 bases between. Germline V lookup: CDR1 MNHEY, CDR2 SVGEGT. The CDR3 sequence is CASSFWTGENTEAFF. Here the CDR3 DNA reads TGTGCCAGCAGTTTTTGGACGGGGGAGAACACTGAAGCTTTCTTT.

The chain has TRBV9 and TRBJ2-5, with unresolved D. The CDR3 is 9 residues long. V lost 10 bases, J lost 2 bases, and 3 bases lay in between. From germline, CDR1 is SGDLS and CDR2 YYNGEE. Written as DNA, the CDR3 is TGTGCCCATCAAGAGACCCAGTACTTC. Translation gives CAHQETQYF.

This rearrangement joins TRBV9 to TRBJ2-6; 7 bases align to TRBD1. The V and J ends lost 2 bases and 2 bases, in that order; junction bases with no gene match: 1. The CDR3 has 15 residues. Germline V gene sequence: CDR1 SGDLS, CDR2 YYNGEE. The DNA for the CDR3 is TGTGCCAGCAGCGTGACAGGGACTGGGGCCAACGTCCTGACTTTC. Translating it yields CASSVTGTGANVLTF.

This clone has only one observation. The chain has TRBV11-2 and TRBJ2-5, with 8 bases fitting TRBD2. The V and J ends lost 5 bases and 1 base, in that order; junction bases with no gene match: 3. The CDR3 consists of 14 residues. CDR1 is SGHAT, CDR2 FQNNGV, per germline. The CDR3 coding sequence is TGTGCCAGCAGCCCGGGGACTAGCCAAGAGACCCAGTACTTC. It yields the protein CASSPGTSQETQYF. Looking up the rest from reference TRBV11-2 and TRBJ2-5 gives the full variable domain: EAGVAQSPRYKIIEKRQSVAFWCNPISGHATLYWYQQILGQGPKLLIQFQNNGVVDDSQLPKDRFSAERLKGVDSTLKIQPAKLEDSAVYLCASSPGTSQETQYFGPGTRLLVL.

The V and J genes are TRBV30 and TRBJ2-5; tentatively, D is TRBD2 (6 bases). V dropped 5 bases and J dropped 5 bases, with 15 bases sitting between them. CDR3 length equals 13 residues. Germline loops: CDR1 GTSNPN, CDR2 SVGIG (reference sequence). The CDR3 here is CAWDAGSAETQYF. The CDR3 region has the DNA TGTGCCTGGGACGCCGGGAGCGCCGAGACCCAGTACTTC.

The rearrangement joins TRBV18 to TRBJ2-2, with D perhaps matching TRBD1 (5 bases). Trimming cost V 3 bases and J 6 bases, with 11 bases left between them. The CDR3 covers 14 residues. Per the germline V gene, CDR1 is KGHSH and CDR2 is LQKENI. CDR3 residues: CASSPQGLAGELFF. DNA of the CDR3: TGTGCCAGCTCACCTCAGGGCTTGGCCGGGGAGCTGTTTTTT.

V and J are TRBV15 and TRBJ2-1; TRBD2 is a possible D gene (5 bases). CDR1 is LNHNV and CDR2 is YYDKDF in the germline V gene (reference sequence). The CDR3 contains 14 residues. The V end lost 4 bases, the J end lost 4 bases, and 11 bases lay between the germline ends. CDR3 loop: CATSNSDSYNEQFF. The CDR3, as DNA: TGTGCCACCAGCAATAGCGACTCGTACAATGAGCAGTTCTTC.